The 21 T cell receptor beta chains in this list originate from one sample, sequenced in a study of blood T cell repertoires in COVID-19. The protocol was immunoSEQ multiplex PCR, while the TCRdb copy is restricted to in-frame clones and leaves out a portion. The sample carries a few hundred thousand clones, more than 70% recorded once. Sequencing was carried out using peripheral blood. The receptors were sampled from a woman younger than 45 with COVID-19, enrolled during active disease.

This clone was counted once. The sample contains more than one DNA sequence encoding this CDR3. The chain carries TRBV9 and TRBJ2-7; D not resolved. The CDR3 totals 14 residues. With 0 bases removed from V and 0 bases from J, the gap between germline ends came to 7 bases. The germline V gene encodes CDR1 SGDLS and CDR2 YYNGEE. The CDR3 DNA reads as TGTGCCAGCAGCGTAGGCGGTTCCTCCTACGAGCAGTACTTC. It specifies CASSVGGSSYEQYF.

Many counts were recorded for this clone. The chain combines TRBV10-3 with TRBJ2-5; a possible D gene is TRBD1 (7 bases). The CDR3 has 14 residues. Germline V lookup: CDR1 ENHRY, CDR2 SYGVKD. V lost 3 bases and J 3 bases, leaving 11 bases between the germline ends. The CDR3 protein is CAISDRGEEETQYF. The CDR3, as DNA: TGTGCCATCAGTGACAGGGGGGAGGAAGAGACCCAGTACTTC.

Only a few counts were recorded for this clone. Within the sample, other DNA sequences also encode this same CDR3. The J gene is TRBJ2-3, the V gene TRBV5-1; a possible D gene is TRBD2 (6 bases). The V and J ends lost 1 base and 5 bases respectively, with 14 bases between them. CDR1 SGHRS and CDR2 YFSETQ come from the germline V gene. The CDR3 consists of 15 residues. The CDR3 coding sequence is TGCGCCAGCAGCTTGTACGGGAGCAGTGAAGATACGCAGTATTTT. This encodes CASSLYGSSEDTQYF.

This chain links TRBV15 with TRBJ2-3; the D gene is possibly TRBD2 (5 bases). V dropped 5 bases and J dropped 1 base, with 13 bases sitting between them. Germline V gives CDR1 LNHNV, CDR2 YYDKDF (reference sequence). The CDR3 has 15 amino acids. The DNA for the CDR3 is TGTGCCACCAGCGATAGCGAGTATGGCACAGATACGCAGTATTTT. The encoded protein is CATSDSEYGTDTQYF.

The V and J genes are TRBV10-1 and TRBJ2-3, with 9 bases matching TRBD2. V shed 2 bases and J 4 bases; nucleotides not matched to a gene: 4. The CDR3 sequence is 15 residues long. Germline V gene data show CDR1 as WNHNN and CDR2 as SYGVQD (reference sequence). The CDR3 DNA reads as TGCGCCAGCAGTGAGGCTAGCGGGGTCTCAGATACGCAGTATTTT. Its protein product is CASSEASGVSDTQYF.

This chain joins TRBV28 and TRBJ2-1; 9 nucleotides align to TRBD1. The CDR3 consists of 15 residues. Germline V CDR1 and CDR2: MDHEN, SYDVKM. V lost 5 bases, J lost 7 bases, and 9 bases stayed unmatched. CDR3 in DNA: TGTGCCAGCAGTCTCCCCGGGACAGGGATTAATGAGCAGTTCTTC. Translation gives CASSLPGTGINEQFF.

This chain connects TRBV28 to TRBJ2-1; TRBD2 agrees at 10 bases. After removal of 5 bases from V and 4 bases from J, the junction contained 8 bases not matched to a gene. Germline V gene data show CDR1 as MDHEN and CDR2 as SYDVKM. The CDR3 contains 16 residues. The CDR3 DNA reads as TGTGCCAGCAGTGCCCTCGGGACTAGCGTTTACAATGAGCAGTTCTTC. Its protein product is CASSALGTSVYNEQFF. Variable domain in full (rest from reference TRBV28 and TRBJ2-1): DVKVTQSSRYLVKRTGEKVFLECVQDMDHENMFWYRQDPGLGLRLIYFSYDVKMKEKGDIPEGYSVSREKKERFSLILESASTNQTSMYLCASSALGTSVYNEQFFGPGTRLTVL.

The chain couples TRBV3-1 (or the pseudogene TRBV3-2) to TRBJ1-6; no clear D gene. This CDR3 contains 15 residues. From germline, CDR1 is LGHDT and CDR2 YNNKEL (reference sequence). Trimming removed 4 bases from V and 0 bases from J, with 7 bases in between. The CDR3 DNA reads TGTGCCAGCAGCCCGGGAAGCTCCTATAATTCACCCCTCCACTTT. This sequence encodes CASSPGSSYNSPLHF.

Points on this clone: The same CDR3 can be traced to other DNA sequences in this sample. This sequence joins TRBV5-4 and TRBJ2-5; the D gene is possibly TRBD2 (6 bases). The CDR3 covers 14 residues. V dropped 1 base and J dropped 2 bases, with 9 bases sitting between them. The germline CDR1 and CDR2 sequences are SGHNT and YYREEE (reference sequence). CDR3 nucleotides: TGTGCCAGCAGCTTGCCCAGCGGGCAAGAGACCCAGTACTTC. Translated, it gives CASSLPSGQETQYF.

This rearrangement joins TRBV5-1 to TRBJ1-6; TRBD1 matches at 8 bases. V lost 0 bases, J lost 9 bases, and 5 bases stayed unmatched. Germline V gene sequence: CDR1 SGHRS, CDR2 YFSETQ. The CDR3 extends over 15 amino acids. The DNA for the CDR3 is TGCGCCAGCAGCTTGGAAGGACAGGGTGGTTCACCCCTCCACTTT. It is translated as CASSLEGQGGSPLHF.

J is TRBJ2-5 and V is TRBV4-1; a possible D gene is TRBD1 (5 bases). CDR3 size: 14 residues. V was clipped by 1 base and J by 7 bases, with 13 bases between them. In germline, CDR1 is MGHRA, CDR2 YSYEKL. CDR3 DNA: TGCGCCAGCAGCCAAGTGGACACGAAGGGGACCCAGTACTTC. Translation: CASSQVDTKGTQYF.

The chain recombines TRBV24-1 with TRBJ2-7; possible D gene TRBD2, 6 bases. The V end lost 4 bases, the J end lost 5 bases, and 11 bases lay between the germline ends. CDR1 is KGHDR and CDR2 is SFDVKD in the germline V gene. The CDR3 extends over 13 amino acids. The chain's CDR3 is CATSEGGIDEQYF. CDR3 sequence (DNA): TGTGCCACCAGTGAGGGCGGGATCGACGAGCAGTACTTC.

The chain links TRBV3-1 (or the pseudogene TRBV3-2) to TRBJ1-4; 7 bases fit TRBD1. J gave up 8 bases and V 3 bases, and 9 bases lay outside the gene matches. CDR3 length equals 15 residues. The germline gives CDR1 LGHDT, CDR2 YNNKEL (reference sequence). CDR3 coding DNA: TGTGCCAGCAGCCACACCCGGGACAGAGGAGAAAAACTGTTTTTT. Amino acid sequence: CASSHTRDRGEKLFF.

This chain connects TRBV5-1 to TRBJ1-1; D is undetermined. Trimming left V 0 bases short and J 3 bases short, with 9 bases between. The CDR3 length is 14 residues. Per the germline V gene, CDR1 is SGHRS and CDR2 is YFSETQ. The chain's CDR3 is CASSLAPEYTEAFF. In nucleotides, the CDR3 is TGCGCCAGCAGCTTGGCCCCTGAGTACACTGAAGCTTTCTTT.

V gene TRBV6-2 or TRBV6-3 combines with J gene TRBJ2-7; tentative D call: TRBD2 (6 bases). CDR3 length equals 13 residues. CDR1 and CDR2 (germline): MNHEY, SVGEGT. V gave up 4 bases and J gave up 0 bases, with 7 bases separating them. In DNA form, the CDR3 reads TGTGCCAGCAGTTGGCGGGGCTCCTACGAGCAGTACTTC. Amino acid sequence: CASSWRGSYEQYF.

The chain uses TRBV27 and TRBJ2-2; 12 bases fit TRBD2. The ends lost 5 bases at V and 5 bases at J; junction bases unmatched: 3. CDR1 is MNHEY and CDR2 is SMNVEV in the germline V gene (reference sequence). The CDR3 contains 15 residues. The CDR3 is CASSAGTSGTGELFF. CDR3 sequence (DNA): TGTGCCAGCAGTGCAGGGACTAGCGGGACCGGGGAGCTGTTTTTT.

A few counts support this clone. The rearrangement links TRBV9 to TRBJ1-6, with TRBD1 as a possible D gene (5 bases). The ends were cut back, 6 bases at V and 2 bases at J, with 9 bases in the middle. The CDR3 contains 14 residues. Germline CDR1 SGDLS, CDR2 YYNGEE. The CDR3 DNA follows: TGTGCCAGCAATGCGGGGGCCTATAATTCACCCCTCCACTTT. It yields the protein CASNAGAYNSPLHF.

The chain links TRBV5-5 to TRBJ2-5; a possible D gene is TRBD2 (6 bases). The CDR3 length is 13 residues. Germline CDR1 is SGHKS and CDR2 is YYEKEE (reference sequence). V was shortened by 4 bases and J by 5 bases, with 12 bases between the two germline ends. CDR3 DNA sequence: TGTGCCAGCAGCCTGGAGGGGTGGGAGACCCAGTACTTC. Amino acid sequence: CASSLEGWETQYF.

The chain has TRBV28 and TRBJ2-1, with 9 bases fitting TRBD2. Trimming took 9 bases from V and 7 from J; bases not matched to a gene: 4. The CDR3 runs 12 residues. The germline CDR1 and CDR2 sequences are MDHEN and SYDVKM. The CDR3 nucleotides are TGTGCCAGTGGACTAGCGAGGAATGAGCAGTTCTTC. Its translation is CASGLARNEQFF.

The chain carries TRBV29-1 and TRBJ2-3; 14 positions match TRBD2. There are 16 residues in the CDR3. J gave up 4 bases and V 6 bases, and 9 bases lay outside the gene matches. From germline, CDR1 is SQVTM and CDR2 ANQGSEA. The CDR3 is CSVSPPGLAGADTQYF. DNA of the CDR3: TGCAGCGTATCCCCCCCGGGACTAGCGGGAGCAGATACGCAGTATTTT.

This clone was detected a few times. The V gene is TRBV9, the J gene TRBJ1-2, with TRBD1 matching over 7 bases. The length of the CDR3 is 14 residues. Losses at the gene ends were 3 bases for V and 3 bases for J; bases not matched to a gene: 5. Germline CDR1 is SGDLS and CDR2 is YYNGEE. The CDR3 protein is CASSAGQMDYGYTF. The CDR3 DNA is TGTGCCAGCAGCGCGGGACAGATGGACTATGGCTACACCTTC.